This TCR beta chain was identified in a study of T cell repertoires in cytomegalovirus infection. MiXCR, applied by TCRdb to the reads, yields one record per CDR3 protein. The sample includes some 300,000 distinct CDR3 sequences, roughly 15% of them seen just once. CDR1 is MGHDK and CDR2 is SYGVNS in the germline V gene. The CDR3 contains 12 residues. Trimming stripped 4 bases from V and 6 bases from J, with 10 bases between. The sample holds a few counts of this clonotype. The sample taken for sequencing was PBMCs. The origin of this receptor is a human donor in good health (CMV status not recorded). Some clones in this sample may be carry-over from other donors' samples. The chain combines TRBV25-1 with TRBJ2-7; D is possibly TRBD1 (6 bases). Here the CDR3 reads CASSGDRPEQYF. For the CDR3, the DNA is TGTGCCAGCAGTGGCGACAGGCCCGAGCAGTACTTC.